Listed here is a single T cell receptor (beta chain). This sample was included in a study of CD8+ T cells in alopecia areata. The CDR3 runs to 12 residues. V lost 5 bases and J lost 7; bases outside the gene matches: 2. The germline V gene has CDR1 PRHDT and CDR2 FYEKMQ (reference sequence). Specified treatment: oral pan-JAK inhibitor, 5-10 mg twice daily. It was cDNA, reverse transcribed from extracted RNA, that served as the sequencing template. The method was immunoSEQ multiplex PCR; TCRdb's version includes in-frame clones alone and lacks a portion of them. The sample contains about 150,000 clones, roughly 65% of which appear only once.

The V call is TRBV13, the J call TRBJ1-2; 9 bases align to TRBD1. The source material was CD4+ T cells sorted from blood, sampled at week 4, from a patient treated with tofacitinib. The source is a human donor with alopecia areata. The CDR3 nucleotides are TGTGCCAGCAGCATGGGACAGGGTGGCTACACCTTC. Protein product: CASSMGQGGYTF.